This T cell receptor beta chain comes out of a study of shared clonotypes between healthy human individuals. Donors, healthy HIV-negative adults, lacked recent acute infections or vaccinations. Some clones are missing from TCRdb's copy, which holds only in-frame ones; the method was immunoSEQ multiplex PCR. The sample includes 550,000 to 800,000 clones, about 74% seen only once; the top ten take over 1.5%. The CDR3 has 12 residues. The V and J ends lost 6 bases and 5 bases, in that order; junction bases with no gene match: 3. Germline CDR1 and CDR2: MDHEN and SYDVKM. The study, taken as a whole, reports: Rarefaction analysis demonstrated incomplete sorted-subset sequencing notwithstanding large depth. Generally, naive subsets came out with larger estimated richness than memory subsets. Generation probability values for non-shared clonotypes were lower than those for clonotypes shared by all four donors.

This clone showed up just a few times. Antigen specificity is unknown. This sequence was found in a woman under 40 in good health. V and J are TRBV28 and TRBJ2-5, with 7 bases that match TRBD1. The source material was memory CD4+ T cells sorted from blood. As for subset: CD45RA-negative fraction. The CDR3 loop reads CASRGQYETQYF. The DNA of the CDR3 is TGTGCCAGCAGGGGACAGTATGAGACCCAGTACTTC.